This note documents a single TCR beta chain sequence. Its antigen is not identified. With 4 bases clipped from V and 5 bases from J, the junction kept 6 bases outside the gene matches. The CDR3 consists of 15 residues. The germline V gene has CDR1 SGHRS and CDR2 YFSETQ. Included in the TCR beta cDNA libraries were unique molecular identifiers. TCRdb re-derived calls from the PCR reads in MiXCR, one entry per CDR3 protein. The sample lists about 820,000 distinct CDR3 sequences, about 53% seen once, with approximately 4.4% in the top ten. The source of the sample is a study of post-analysis software for immune sequencing data. Study-wide results and limits: Controls showed lower frequencies than patients for roughly 5 TRBV segments, and TRBV5-6, TRBV5-1 and TRBV20-1 were among these.

The clonotype was recovered from a girl aged 5-17 years with multiple sclerosis. Sequenced material: blood. This rearrangement joins TRBV5-1 to TRBJ2-7, with TRBD2 identical over 13 bases. CDR3 DNA: TGCGCCAGCAGCCGAACCGGGACTAGCGGGAACGAGCAGTACTTC. This translates into CASSRTGTSGNEQYF.